This T cell receptor beta chain appears in the sequencing data of a study of blood T cell repertoires in COVID-19. Sequencing used immunoSEQ multiplex PCR; TCRdb keeps in-frame clones, though not all of them. The sample shows about 370,000 clones, under 90% of them seen only once. Donors in Cohort 3 counted as recovered after two negative PCRs, clearance, or symptom resolution. Germline lookup yields CDR1 SGHRS and CDR2 YFSETQ. V shed 4 bases, J shed 7 bases, and the junction held 6 bases outside the gene matches. This CDR3 has 14 residues. The chain couples TRBV5-1 to TRBJ2-2; 8 nucleotides align to TRBD1. This TCR was sampled from a woman aged 25 to 39 who had recovered from COVID-19. The source material was PBMCs or T cells enriched from blood (not recorded which). In nucleotides, the CDR3 is TGCGCCAGCAGCCGCTACACAGGGGGCGGGGAGCTGTTTTTT. It translates to CASSRYTGGGELFF.